This T cell receptor (beta chain) was recorded in a study of blood T cell repertoires in COVID-19. Living in about two dozen US areas, the participants were between 18 and 89 years of age. Original data processing: Reference gene primer amplification in the assay estimated nucleated cell counts. The method was immunoSEQ multiplex PCR; TCRdb's version includes in-frame clones alone and lacks a portion of them. V, J and clone size are those of that table, while D and trimming were read from the DNA. The sample has 200,000 to 300,000 clones; approximately 88% are singletons. Germline CDR1 reads SGHRS; CDR2 reads YFSETQ. The CDR3 is 15 residues long. The V and J ends lost 4 bases and 8 bases, in that order; junction bases with no gene match: 6.

This TCR was sampled from a woman between 35 and 50 years old with acute COVID-19. The chain couples TRBV5-1 to TRBJ1-6, with 10 bases fitting TRBD1. The sample comprised PBMCs or T cells enriched from blood (not recorded which). The CDR3 nucleotides read TGCGCCAGCAGCCCTAGACAGGGGGCGGATTCACCCCTCCACTTT. The encoded protein is CASSPRQGADSPLHF.